Listed below are T cell receptor beta chains from one sample, sequenced in a study of cytomegalovirus exposure and HLA in healthy donors. Assay: immunoSEQ multiplex PCR; the TCRdb copy retains only in-frame clones and omits some. The sample yields some 140,000 clones, around 70% seen once. Source material: PBMCs. These receptors all come from a man aged 30-40 years in good health and CMV-seronegative. Both conserved end residues are part of each CDR3. The D gene is left open where the match is weak. For some rows the clone size is stated as once, few or many, or as a class when expanded; others skip it.

V	size	D	J	CDR3	DNA
TRBV30	.	TRBD1	TRBJ2-7	CAWSEPGTGVEQYF	TGTGCCTGGAGTGAACCCGGGACAGGGGTCGAGCAGTACTTC
TRBV5-4	.	TRBD2	TRBJ2-3	CASSKLAGVTDTQYF	TGTGCCAGCAGCAAACTAGCGGGGGTCACAGATACGCAGTATTTT
TRBV13	.	TRBD1	TRBJ2-3	CASSRTAGTGEIGGPVQTQYF	TGTGCCAGCAGCCGCACAGCCGGGACAGGGGAAATTGGGGGGCCGGTCCAAACGCAGTATTTT
TRBV9	once	TRBD2	TRBJ2-1	CASSVGSGVSSYNEQFF	TGTGCCAGCAGCGTAGGTAGCGGGGTTAGCTCCTACAATGAGCAGTTCTTC
TRBV5-6	.	.	TRBJ1-2	CASSFGAGGYTF	TGTGCCAGCAGTTTTGGGGCAGGGGGCTACACCTTC
TRBV10-3	.	.	TRBJ1-5	CAISQQGQPQHF	TGTGCCATCAGCCAACAGGGACAGCCCCAGCATTTT
TRBV18	.	.	TRBJ2-2	CASSRNRQGNTGELFF	TGTGCCAGCTCACGGAATCGGCAGGGGAACACCGGGGAGCTGTTTTTT
TRBV19	.	TRBD1	TRBJ2-1	CASSPRDRELNEQFF	TGTGCCAGTAGTCCCCGGGACAGGGAGTTGAATGAGCAGTTCTTC
TRBV19	.	.	TRBJ1-6	CASSTGSVTNSPLHF	TGTGCCAGTAGTACAGGATCGGTGACTAATTCACCCCTCCACTTT
TRBV28	.	TRBD1	TRBJ1-1	CASSLFRGTTEAFF	TGTGCCAGCAGTTTGTTCAGGGGGACAACTGAAGCTTTCTTT
TRBV28	few	TRBD1	TRBJ1-5	CASSGDSTIQPQHF	TGTGCCAGCAGTGGGGACAGTACCATACAGCCCCAGCATTTT
TRBV6-5	.	.	TRBJ2-5	CASSRWRGETQYF	TGTGCCAGCAGCCGGTGGAGGGGAGAGACCCAGTACTTC
TRBV4-1	.	.	TRBJ2-7	CASSQETGSPYEQYF	TGCGCCAGCAGCCAAGAAACAGGGAGTCCCTACGAGCAGTACTTC
TRBV11-2	.	TRBD2	TRBJ2-7	CASSSPGLGKHEQYF	TGTGCCAGCAGCTCGCCGGGACTAGGAAAACACGAGCAGTACTTC
TRBV9	.	.	TRBJ2-3	CASSRERAGNTDTQYF	TGTGCCAGCAGCCGTGAGAGGGCGGGGAACACAGATACGCAGTATTTT
TRBV11-2	.	TRBD2	TRBJ2-1	CASSSLGASGGYEQFF	TGTGCCAGCAGCTCTCTCGGGGCTAGCGGGGGGTATGAGCAGTTCTTC
TRBV5-1	.	.	TRBJ2-3	CASSSYPTVGMGGRTDTQYF	TGCGCCAGCAGCTCCTACCCGACCGTAGGGATGGGGGGTCGCACAGATACGCAGTATTTT
TRBV2	.	TRBD1	TRBJ2-7	CASSDREGASEQYF	TGTGCCAGCAGTGATAGAGAGGGGGCGAGCGAGCAGTACTTC
TRBV4-3	few	TRBD1	TRBJ1-4	CASSPDRGYEKLFF	TGCGCCAGCAGCCCTGACAGGGGTTATGAAAAACTGTTTTTT
TRBV5-1	.	.	TRBJ1-5	CASSLLSDSVNQPQHF	TGCGCCAGCAGCTTGCTGAGTGATTCGGTCAATCAGCCCCAGCATTTT
TRBV29-1	.	TRBD2	TRBJ2-1	CSVDQVVSGGGIVSSYNEQFF	TGCAGCGTTGACCAAGTTGTCAGCGGGGGGGGGATTGTGAGCTCCTACAATGAGCAGTTCTTC
TRBV29-1	.	.	TRBJ1-2	CSVGSPGGGYTF	TGCAGCGTTGGGTCCCCTGGCGGTGGCTACACCTTC
TRBV16	.	.	TRBJ2-1	CASSQSLTYNEQFF	TGTGCCAGCAGCCAATCTTTAACATACAATGAGCAGTTCTTC
TRBV5-6	.	TRBD1	TRBJ1-2	CASAIRDRVNGYPF	TGTGCCAGCGCTATCCGGGACAGGGTAAATGGCTACCCCTTC
TRBV7-3	.	.	TRBJ1-6	CASSLESSYNSPLHF	TGTGCCAGCAGCTTAGAGAGCTCCTATAATTCACCCCTCCACTTT
TRBV7-8	.	.	TRBJ1-4	CASSSGVRNEKLFF	TGTGCCAGCAGTTCCGGGGTGAGGAATGAAAAACTGTTTTTT
TRBV19	.	TRBD2	TRBJ2-1	CASSRWTSQGYNEQFF	TGTGCCAGTAGTAGGTGGACTAGCCAAGGCTACAATGAGCAGTTCTTC
TRBV19	few	.	TRBJ2-1	CASNQGAYNEQFF	TGTGCCAGTAACCAAGGGGCCTACAATGAGCAGTTCTTC
TRBV19	few	.	TRBJ1-4	CASSIFGQGHEKLFF	TGTGCCAGTAGTATTTTCGGGCAGGGGCACGAAAAACTGTTTTTT
TRBV18	.	.	TRBJ1-1	CASSPQRMNTEAFF	TGTGCCAGCTCACCACAGAGAATGAACACTGAAGCTTTCTTT
TRBV6-6	.	.	TRBJ1-1	CASSYSRLQENTEAFF	TGTGCCAGCAGTTATTCCCGACTCCAAGAGAACACTGAAGCTTTCTTT
TRBV14	.	.	TRBJ1-3	CASSQDSGNSGNTIYF	TGTGCCAGCAGCCAAGATTCCGGGAACTCTGGAAACACCATATATTTT
TRBV28	once	.	TRBJ2-7	CASSPIFDGLSSYEQYF	TGTGCCAGCAGCCCTATTTTTGACGGACTGAGCTCCTACGAGCAGTACTTC
TRBV9	.	.	TRBJ2-7	CASSVVGLSYEQYF	TGTGCCAGCAGCGTAGTGGGGCTCTCCTACGAGCAGTACTTC
TRBV7-8	.	TRBD1	TRBJ2-2	CASSLVSGGPGELFF	TGTGCCAGCAGCTTAGTCTCAGGGGGCCCCGGGGAGCTGTTTTTT
TRBV28	.	.	TRBJ2-3	CASSPAGAGTDTQYF	TGTGCCAGCAGTCCGGCGGGGGCGGGCACAGATACGCAGTATTTT
TRBV18	few	TRBD1	TRBJ2-7	CASSPGQGIHEQYF	TGTGCCAGCTCACCGGGACAGGGGATCCACGAGCAGTACTTC
TRBV5-1	.	TRBD2	TRBJ2-1	CASSTLAASYNEQFF	TGCGCCAGCAGCACACTAGCGGCCTCCTACAATGAGCAGTTCTTC
TRBV29-1	.	.	TRBJ2-5	CSVRGQGERETQYF	TGCAGCGTTCGGGGGCAGGGGGAGCGAGAGACCCAGTACTTC
TRBV19	once	TRBD1	TRBJ1-4	CASSGTANEKLFF	TGTGCCAGTTCCGGGACAGCTAATGAAAAACTGTTTTTT
TRBV5-4	.	.	TRBJ2-5	CASSAQEETQYF	TGTGCCAGCAGCGCACAGGAAGAGACCCAGTACTTC
TRBV6-1	.	TRBD1	TRBJ2-4	CASSEGTGLSVENIQYF	TGTGCCAGCAGTGAGGGGACAGGCCTTTCCGTCGAAAACATTCAGTACTTC
TRBV28	.	TRBD1	TRBJ2-7	CASSLYGQGANEQYF	TGTGCCAGCAGTTTATATGGGCAGGGGGCCAACGAGCAGTACTTC
TRBV15	.	TRBD1	TRBJ2-3	CATSSRQGPSTDTQYF	TGTGCCACCAGCAGCCGACAGGGACCTAGCACAGATACGCAGTATTTT
TRBV29-1	.	TRBD1	TRBJ1-2	CSALQGYGYTF	TGCAGCGCCCTACAGGGGTATGGCTACACCTTC
TRBV10-3	.	.	TRBJ1-1	CAIRPRVDTEAFF	TGTGCCATCAGGCCTCGCGTGGACACTGAAGCTTTCTTT
TRBV28	.	.	TRBJ2-7	CASKNTRAYEQYF	TGTGCCAGCAAAAATACCAGGGCCTACGAGCAGTACTTC
TRBV5-1	.	.	TRBJ1-3	CASGRGGGNTIYF	TGCGCCAGCGGGAGGGGCGGTGGAAACACCATATATTTT
TRBV19	few	.	TRBJ2-2	CASTTGSRGTGELFF	TGTGCCAGTACCACAGGGTCCCGGGGCACCGGGGAGCTGTTTTTT
TRBV19	.	TRBD1	TRBJ2-2	CASGTGANTGELFF	TGTGCCAGCGGGACAGGGGCGAACACCGGGGAGCTGTTTTTT
TRBV5-5	once	.	TRBJ2-7	CASSSRDSYEQYF	TGTGCCAGCAGCTCTCGGGACTCCTACGAGCAGTACTTC
TRBV7-6	.	TRBD1	TRBJ1-6	CASSLVGRGGQALLRNSPLHF	TGTGCCAGCAGCTTAGTAGGGCGGGGAGGACAGGCCTTATTAAGGAATTCACCCCTCCACTTT
TRBV10-2	.	.	TRBJ1-1	CAISRGPNTEAFF	TGCGCCATTTCCAGGGGCCCGAACACTGAAGCTTTCTTT
TRBV6-6	.	.	TRBJ1-4	CASSYFGAATNEKLFF	TGTGCCAGCAGTTACTTTGGGGCAGCAACTAATGAAAAACTGTTTTTT
TRBV7-2	.	TRBD1	TRBJ2-7	CASSLASGGSYEQYF	TGTGCCAGCAGCTTAGCGTCAGGGGGCTCCTACGAGCAGTACTTC
TRBV27	few	TRBD2	TRBJ2-5	CASSLLAGEETQYF	TGTGCCAGCAGTTTACTAGCGGGGGAAGAGACCCAGTACTTC
TRBV10-3	.	.	TRBJ1-1	CAISESRRDTEAFF	TGTGCCATCAGTGAGTCCCGCAGGGACACTGAAGCTTTCTTT
TRBV5-1	few	.	TRBJ2-1	CASSSGTQISSYNEQFF	TGCGCCAGCAGCTCCGGGACACAAATTTCCTCCTACAATGAGCAGTTCTTC
TRBV7-2	.	.	TRBJ1-5	CASSSRSGDQPQHF	TGTGCCAGCAGCTCAAGGTCGGGAGATCAGCCCCAGCATTTT